These 14 T cell receptor beta chains were sequenced from one sample in a study of blood T cell repertoires in COVID-19. Here immunoSEQ multiplex PCR was the method, and the copy in TCRdb shows in-frame clones only, minus some. The table has approximately 49,000 clones, approximately 85% seen once. Material: peripheral blood. The receptors stem from a man aged 45-65 years with active COVID-19.

This clone was recorded once. The rearrangement uses TRBV12-3 or TRBV12-4 and TRBJ2-1; D gene uncertain. The ends were cut back, 2 bases at V and 6 bases at J, with 5 bases in the middle. The CDR3 loop spans 12 amino acids. CDR3 region: CASSLLFNEQFF. The DNA for the CDR3 is TGTGCCAGCAGTTTACTCTTCAATGAGCAGTTCTTC.

The chain couples TRBV7-2 to TRBJ2-3; tentatively, D is TRBD1 (6 bases). CDR1 is SGHTA, CDR2 FQGNSA, per germline. CDR3 length: 14 residues. Trimming removed 2 bases at V and 5 bases at J, with 11 bases between. As DNA, the CDR3 is TGTGCCAGCAGCTTATGGGGGCGGGTAGATACGCAGTATTTT. It encodes CASSLWGRVDTQYF.

CDR3 coding DNA: TGTGCCAGCAGCCAACTTGGAGACAGGGCGGGTGAGCAGTTCTTC. This sequence encodes CASSQLGDRAGEQFF. The chain combines TRBV9 with TRBJ2-1; TRBD1 aligns across 7 bases. The CDR3 is 15 residues long. The V gene end was trimmed by 4 bases and the J gene end by 9 bases; junction bases not matched to a gene: 13. The germline gives CDR1 SGDLS, CDR2 YYNGEE. The variable domain in full, completed from reference TRBV9 and TRBJ2-1, reads DSGVTQTPKHLITATGQRVTLRCSPRSGDLSVYWYQQSLDQGLQFLIQYYNGEERAKGNILERFSAQQFPDLHSELNLSSLELGDSALYFCASSQLGDRAGEQFFGPGTRLTVL.

The chain uses TRBV30 and TRBJ2-6; perhaps TRBD1 as D (5 bases). Germline CDR1 reads GTSNPN; CDR2 reads SVGIG (reference sequence). The CDR3 loop spans 15 amino acids. Trimming cost V 0 bases and J 2 bases, with 8 bases left between them. CDR3 coding DNA: TGTGCCTGGAGTGTATTAGGGGCTGGGGCCAACGTCCTGACTTTC. Protein product: CAWSVLGAGANVLTF.

This chain joins TRBV18 and TRBJ1-1, with 10 bases fitting TRBD1. Germline V gene lookup returns CDR1 KGHSH and CDR2 LQKENI. CDR3 length: 15 residues. V trimming: 3 bases; J trimming: 5 bases; junction bases outside the gene matches: 6. As DNA, the CDR3 is TGTGCCAGCTCACCTGCGACAGGGGGCTCAACTGAAGCTTTCTTT. Translated, it gives CASSPATGGSTEAFF.

The V gene is TRBV7-9, the J gene TRBJ2-1; 7 bases line up with TRBD2. Per germline, CDR1 SEHNR and CDR2 FQNEAQ (reference sequence). The CDR3 is made up of 16 amino acids. V dropped 0 bases and J dropped 7; count of bases not matched to a gene: 9. The CDR3 sequence is CASSLAPGGLANEQFF. The CDR3 region has the DNA TGTGCCAGCAGCTTAGCACCGGGGGGATTAGCAAATGAGCAGTTCTTC.

The genes are TRBV10-2 and TRBJ2-2, with 12 bases aligning to TRBD2. V dropped 8 bases and J dropped 5; count of bases not matched to a gene: 9. CDR3 length equals 16 residues. Germline V CDR1 and CDR2: WSHSY, SAAADI. CDR3 bases: TGCGCCAGCGGACTAGCGGGAACGGTGGGGACCGGGGAGCTGTTTTTT. It is translated as CASGLAGTVGTGELFF.

The genes are TRBV12-3 or TRBV12-4 and TRBJ2-7; D gene uncertain. This CDR3 region has 13 residues. Trimming cost V 2 bases and J 2 bases, with 7 bases left between them. CDR3 in DNA: TGTGCCAGCAGTTTACACAGCCCCTACGAGCAGTACTTC. The encoded protein is CASSLHSPYEQYF.

This clone was detected a few times. V usage is TRBV19 and J usage is TRBJ2-7, with D perhaps matching TRBD1 (6 bases). The CDR3 is 16 residues long. CDR1 and CDR2 from the germline V gene are LNHDA and SQIVND (reference sequence). The ends were cut back, 4 bases at V and 0 bases at J, with 16 bases in the middle. In DNA, the CDR3 is TGTGCCAGTAGTACCCAAGGGACACCCCGCTCCTACGAGCAGTACTTC. Encoded protein: CASSTQGTPRSYEQYF.

The chain recombines TRBV19 with TRBJ1-1, with 7 positions matching TRBD1. Losses at the gene ends were 7 bases for V and 4 bases for J; bases not matched to a gene: 12. There are 15 residues in the CDR3. Germline lookup yields CDR1 LNHDA and CDR2 SQIVND (reference sequence). This CDR3 is CASTNEGTGATEAFF. CDR3 DNA: TGTGCCAGTACCAATGAGGGTACAGGGGCCACTGAAGCTTTCTTT.

The J gene is TRBJ2-3, the V gene TRBV9, with TRBD1 identical over 12 bases. Per the germline V gene, CDR1 is SGDLS and CDR2 is YYNGEE. The length of the CDR3 is 18 residues. V shed 4 bases and J 5 bases; nucleotides not matched to a gene: 14. The CDR3 reads CASSPRPGTGGAGDTQYF. The CDR3 nucleotides read TGTGCCAGCAGCCCTCGTCCCGGGACAGGGGGCGCTGGAGATACGCAGTATTTT.

This clone was observed once. The V call is TRBV18, the J call TRBJ1-1; tentatively, D is TRBD1 (5 bases). CDR1 and CDR2 from the germline V gene are KGHSH and LQKENI. Trimming took off 5 bases at V and 5 bases at J, with 12 bases between the two ends. The CDR3 consists of 13 residues. This chain's CDR3 is CASSAGQRTEAFF. DNA of the CDR3: TGTGCCAGCTCAGCAGGGCAGAGGACTGAAGCTTTCTTT. The whole variable domain, remainder taken from reference TRBV18 and TRBJ1-1, is NAGVMQNPRHLVRRRGQEARLRCSPMKGHSHVYWYRQLPEEGLKFMVYLQKENIIDESGMPKERFSAEFPKEGPSILRIQQVVRGDSAAYFCASSAGQRTEAFFGQGTRLTVV.

Here the CDR3 DNA reads TGTGCCAGCAGCTACTCGGGAGGTCGGGCAGATACGCAGTATTTT. Translated: CASSYSGGRADTQYF. J is TRBJ2-3 and V is TRBV14; 7 nucleotides line up with TRBD2. V gave up 5 bases and J gave up 4 bases; unmatched junction bases: 9. The CDR3 covers 15 residues. CDR1 is SGHDN and CDR2 is FVKESK in the germline V gene.

This clone was counted only a few times. This chain uses TRBV7-9 with TRBJ2-7, with TRBD1 identical over 11 bases. Germline-derived CDR1 and CDR2 are SEHNR and FQNEAQ (reference sequence). V lost 1 base to trimming and J lost 4 bases; unmatched junction nucleotides: 6. The CDR3 sequence is 16 residues long. CDR3 DNA sequence: TGTGCCAGCAGCTTAGGACGGGGACAGGGGGATTACGAGCAGTACTTC. It translates to CASSLGRGQGDYEQYF.